This T cell receptor (beta chain) was profiled in a study of T cell responses to AZD1222 COVID-19 vaccine (dated by TCRdb to the early 2020s). Turning to the overall study: Because spike-specific TCR depth and breadth did not differ between the two schedules, AZD1222 recipients who got a second dose at roughly 4 weeks were pooled with those who got a second dose at roughly 12 weeks. A total of around 240 trial participants underwent TCR sequencing, of whom about 200 had received two doses of AZD1222 and some 25 had received two doses of the MenACWY control vaccine. Trial participants were enrolled by age into subgroups of 18-55, 56-69 and 70-plus years, and around 150, 29 and 61 TCR-sequenced participants, respectively, were included in these subgroups. What the authors observed across the whole study: Participants were mostly white British, with more females than males. The authors suggested clonal diversity may have been underestimated. Epitopes outside the regions mutated in the B.1.351 and B.1.1.7 variants were reportedly recognized by nearly half of the unique spike-specific TCRs. Only six AZD1222 recipients were SARS-CoV-2 seropositive at baseline, limiting conclusions about previously exposed vaccinees. The 56-69-year group was small, and its depth increase did not reach significance, likely because of low power. The vaccine-associated CD4 TCRs covered the entire spike protein, and the dominant responses fell in regions 160-218 and 743-854. Spike-specific TCR breadth and depth rose significantly after two AZD1222 doses compared with day 0 and with MenACWY recipients. Because no day 14 peak-response samples were available, repertoires were characterized only after the peak T cell response.

The CDR3 regions of human TCRbeta chains were analyzed by immunosequencing. On the study's bioinformatics: Repertoire TCRs were matched against a reference library of SARS-CoV-2-specific TCRs generated with the MIRA antigen-specificity platform. Breadth was defined as the fraction of unique TCRs that were SARS-CoV-2-associated. Depth was defined as the fraction of total T cells that were SARS-CoV-2-associated. Using the MIRA data, each spike-specific TCR was mapped to the spike region that the TCR reacts to and placed in a CD4 or CD8 class. Log10-transformed breadth and depth values were compared by one-way ANOVA with Sidak's multiple comparisons tests. TCRdb mirrors the immuneACCESS table, restricted to in-frame sequences. Some clones are absent from its copies; in checked studies, under half trace to an unresolved V gene, and the reason for the others is unknown. That table supplies the V and J calls and clone size; D and trimming were determined from the DNA. The sample profile shows approximately 180,000 clones; 88% of them were found once. Approximately 7.7% of the sample lies in the top ten.

Unmatched junction bases come to 2, with V trimmed by 8 bases and J by 7 bases. Including the terminal cysteine and phenylalanine, the CDR3 comprises 13 residues. Only the CDR3 portion is preserved as DNA: 39 bases, with reading frame beginning at the first base. CDR1 and CDR2, per the germline V gene, are SNHLY and FYNNEI. In regard to this clone: The target of this receptor is not known. Qualities for individual bases were not recorded, and no much larger clone is one base off.

The time point label of this sample denotes: baseline before first vaccination. Samples from vaccinated people were obtained from the UK trials COV001 and COV002, which included a single-blind randomized controlled phase 2/3 trial of AZD1222 (ChAdOx1 nCoV-19) in healthy adults. For TCRbeta chain sequencing, PBMC samples from trial participants were taken at day 0 and at day 28 after the second dose. Recombination joined TRBV2 with TRBJ2-2; TRBD2 matches 12 bases in the middle. The starting material was peripheral blood, obtained on day 0 of AZD1222 vaccination. The receptor comes from an adult in good health. The CDR3 has the sequence CASLAGGFGELFF. The nucleotides are TGTGCCAGCCTAGCGGGGGGGTTCGGGGAGCTGTTTTTT.